This T cell receptor beta chain was found in a study of cytomegalovirus exposure and HLA in healthy donors. Method: immunoSEQ multiplex PCR; TCRdb's copy keeps in-frame clones and lacks some. The sample has around 160,000 clones, under 95% seen once. The TCR comes from a woman aged 18-30 years in good health and CMV-seropositive. Input material: PBMCs.

The CDR3 DNA reads TGTGCCAGCAGTGAAGCGGCATCCTACGAGCAGTACTTC. This encodes CASSEAASYEQYF. The chain recombines TRBV6-1 with TRBJ2-7, with unresolved D. The CDR3 spans 13 residues. V dropped 0 bases and J dropped 1 base, with 4 bases sitting between them. Germline CDR1 reads MNHNS; CDR2 reads SASEGT.